Below, 3 T cell receptor beta chains from the same sample are listed, as sequenced in a study of T cells after yellow fever vaccination (dated by TCRdb to between 2018 and 2020). Receptor libraries were prepared by 5' RACE. TCRdb records Illumina HiSeq 2500 as the sequencer. The public reads were quality trimmed at Q25 with fastp and then assembled into clones with MiXCR by TCRdb, keeping productive beta chains. All rows with the same CDR3 protein become a single entry with the most common DNA and genes. For this sample the table gives about 400,000 distinct CDR3 sequences, of which more than 5.5% were detected only once. The ten most abundant clones make up about 15% of the sample. This sample's treatment or condition label indicates: live attenuated yellow fever vaccine strain. The sequences come from PBMCs, collected 5 days after the yellow fever booster vaccination. These receptors all come from a man aged 25 to 40 who received the YFV17D yellow fever vaccine.

This clonotype came up a few times. This chain links TRBV20-1 with TRBJ1-5; D unresolved. The CDR3 runs to 16 residues. V was trimmed by 1 base and J by 2 bases, leaving 15 bases between them. Germline V gene data show CDR1 as DFQATT and CDR2 as SNEGSKA (reference sequence). The CDR3 nucleotides are TGCAGTGCTAGAGTACTACGAACAGAAGGCAATCAGCCCCAGCATTTT. Translating it yields CSARVLRTEGNQPQHF.

This clonotype occurred many times. The chain employs TRBV12-3 or TRBV12-4 and TRBJ2-1; 7 nucleotides match TRBD2. After removal of 4 bases from V and 14 bases from J, the junction contained 14 bases not matched to a gene. The CDR3 runs 14 residues. The CDR3 protein is CASSSQLGGAGEFF. The CDR3 DNA reads as TGTGCCAGCAGTTCCCAGCTGGGGGGTGCGGGGGAGTTCTTC.

This clonotype came up a few times. The chain joins TRBV29-1 to TRBJ1-6; TRBD1 agrees at 9 bases. After removal of 4 bases from V and 8 bases from J, the junction contained 6 bases not matched to a gene. Germline CDR1 is SQVTM and CDR2 is ANQGSEA. CDR3 length: 14 amino acids. DNA of the CDR3: TGCAGCGTTGCAACAGGGGGCGTAGATTCACCCCTCCACTTT. Its protein product is CSVATGGVDSPLHF.